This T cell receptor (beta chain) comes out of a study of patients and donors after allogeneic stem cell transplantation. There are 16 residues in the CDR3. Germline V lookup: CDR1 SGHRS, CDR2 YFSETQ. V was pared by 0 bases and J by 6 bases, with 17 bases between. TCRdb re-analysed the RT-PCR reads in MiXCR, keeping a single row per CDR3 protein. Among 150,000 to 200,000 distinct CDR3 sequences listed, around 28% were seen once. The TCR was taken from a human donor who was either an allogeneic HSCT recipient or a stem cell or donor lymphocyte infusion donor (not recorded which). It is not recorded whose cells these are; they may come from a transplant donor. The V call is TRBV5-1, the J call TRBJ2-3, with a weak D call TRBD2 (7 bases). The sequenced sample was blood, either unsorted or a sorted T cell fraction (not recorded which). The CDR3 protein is CASSLEFSAGADTQYF. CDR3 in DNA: TGCGCCAGCAGCTTGGAGTTTTCCGCGGGGGCCGATACGCAGTATTTT.